The 20 T cell receptor beta chains given below trace back to one sample, sequenced in a study of blood T cell repertoires in COVID-19. The method was immunoSEQ multiplex PCR; TCRdb's version includes in-frame clones alone and lacks a portion of them. The data contain 100,000 to 150,000 clones, roughly 84% of them singletons. Sequenced material: peripheral blood. Source of these receptors: a woman older than 75 with acute or convalescent COVID-19.

The gene calls are TRBV2 and TRBJ1-1; no firm D call. The length of the CDR3 is 13 residues. Trimming removed 3 bases from V and 6 bases from J, with 11 bases in between. Germline CDR1 reads SNHLY; CDR2 reads FYNNEI. The CDR3 loop reads CASSDRSGPEAFF. CDR3 coding DNA: TGTGCCAGCAGTGACAGGAGCGGCCCTGAAGCTTTCTTT.

The rearrangement joins TRBV6-5 to TRBJ1-5; 9 nucleotides match TRBD1. With V trimmed by 7 bases and J by 3 bases, 4 bases remained unmatched. This CDR3 has 14 residues. Germline lookup yields CDR1 MNHEY and CDR2 SVGAGI. CDR3 loop: CASTDRGYNQPQHF. The CDR3 DNA is TGTGCCAGCACCGACAGGGGGTACAATCAGCCCCAGCATTTT.

The CDR3 sequence is CASSFPAGTGAYEQYF. Here the CDR3 DNA reads TGTGCCAGCAGTTTCCCCGCCGGGACAGGGGCCTACGAGCAGTACTTC. The rearrangement joins TRBV28 to TRBJ2-7; the match to TRBD1 covers 10 bases. V was pared by 3 bases and J by 2 bases, with 7 bases of the junction left unmatched. Germline V gene data show CDR1 as MDHEN and CDR2 as SYDVKM. The CDR3 contains 16 residues.

The chain joins TRBV28 to TRBJ2-7; maybe TRBD2 (6 bases). V was shortened by 6 bases and J by 4 bases, with 13 bases between the two germline ends. The CDR3 is made up of 13 amino acids. Per germline, CDR1 MDHEN and CDR2 SYDVKM. The CDR3 reads CASSGTVPYEQYF. DNA for the CDR3: TGTGCCAGCAGCGGGACTGTGCCTTACGAGCAGTACTTC.

The V gene is TRBV21-1, the J gene TRBJ2-2; TRBD2, the table's D call, lacks a check against the DNA. TRBV21-1 is termed a pseudogene. This CDR3 comprises 14 residues. Here the CDR3 reads CAVSGVAGTGELFF. For the CDR3, the DNA is TGTGCCGTCTCGGGGGTAGCGGGCACCGGGGAGCTGTTTTTT.

This clone was counted once. The chain joins TRBV5-1 to TRBJ1-5, with D tentatively TRBD1 (6 bases). The CDR3 runs 14 residues. Germline assignment: CDR1 SGHRS and CDR2 YFSETQ. Trimming removed 6 bases from V and 4 bases from J, with 14 bases in between. CDR3 residues: CASNPGQTNQPQHF. Written as DNA, the CDR3 is TGCGCCAGCAACCCAGGACAGACTAATCAGCCCCAGCATTTT.

The V and J genes are TRBV19 and TRBJ1-2; D gene ambiguous. CDR3 length: 14 amino acids. From germline, CDR1 is LNHDA and CDR2 SQIVND (reference sequence). V was cut by 2 bases and J by 4 bases, with 11 bases left in between. The CDR3 nucleotides are TGTGCCAGTAGTATAATGGGCACTCTCTATGGCTACACCTTC. Its translation is CASSIMGTLYGYTF.

The rearrangement links TRBV5-1 to TRBJ1-2; 10 bases map to TRBD1. This CDR3 is built from 14 residues. The junction had 2 bases not matched to a gene; V was cut back by 0 bases and J by 6 bases. The germline gives CDR1 SGHRS, CDR2 YFSETQ. The DNA of the CDR3 is TGCGCCAGCAGCTTGGAGGGACAGGGGAATGGCTACACCTTC. Its protein product is CASSLEGQGNGYTF. The full variable domain, with the rest looked up from reference TRBV5-1 and TRBJ1-2, is KAGVTQTPRYLIKTRGQQVTLSCSPISGHRSVSWYQQTPGQGLQFLFEYFSETQRNKGNFPGRFSGRQFSNSRSEMNVSTLELGDSALYLCASSLEGQGNGYTFGSGTRLTVV.

This sequence joins TRBV21-1 and TRBJ1-4; TRBD1 reflects the table's D call only, with no check against the DNA. TRBV21-1 constitutes a pseudogene. The CDR3 extends over 18 amino acids. The CDR3 DNA sequence: TGTGCCAGCAGCAAAGCGCTTGCCAGGGAAGGCCCTAATGAAAAACTGTTTTTT. Protein sequence: CASSKALAREGPNEKLFF.

The rearrangement joins TRBV6-5 to TRBJ1-1, with D hard to call. Germline loops: CDR1 MNHEY, CDR2 SVGAGI. Between the trimmed V and J ends, which lost 10 bases and 0 bases, there was a span of 15 bases. CDR3 length equals 14 residues. CDR3 loop: CANERDGMNTEAFF. The CDR3 nucleotides are TGTGCCAATGAGAGGGATGGGATGAACACTGAAGCTTTCTTT.

This clone was recorded a few times. The V gene is TRBV5-6, the J gene TRBJ1-4, with 9 bases that match TRBD1. Per germline, CDR1 SGHDT and CDR2 YYEEEE. The CDR3 consists of 15 residues. The J segment lost 1 base and the V segment lost 5 bases, leaving 3 bases of the junction unmatched. CDR3: CASSSTGGTNEKLFF. The CDR3 bases are TGTGCCAGCAGTTCGACAGGGGGAACTAATGAAAAACTGTTTTTT.

Here the CDR3 reads CASSGTGSEAFF. In DNA, the CDR3 is TGTGCCAGCAGTGGGACAGGGTCTGAAGCTTTCTTT. The chain joins TRBV2 to TRBJ1-1; 8 bases map to TRBD1. With V trimmed by 4 bases and J by 6 bases, 1 base remained unmatched. Germline V gene sequence: CDR1 SNHLY, CDR2 FYNNEI. The CDR3 consists of 12 residues.

The gene calls are TRBV5-6 and TRBJ1-1; 8 bases line up with TRBD1. V shed 5 bases, J shed 9 bases, and the junction held 9 bases outside the gene matches. CDR3 size: 13 residues. CDR1 and CDR2 from the germline V gene are SGHDT and YYEEEE. The CDR3, as DNA: TGTGCCAGCAGACCTGGACAGGGATTGAAAGCTTTCTTT. Amino acids: CASRPGQGLKAFF.

This chain links TRBV29-1 with TRBJ2-1; D might be TRBD1 (6 bases). The germline CDR1 and CDR2 sequences are SQVTM and ANQGSEA. Trimming cost V 7 bases and J 4 bases, with 17 bases left between them. The CDR3 covers 14 residues. The DNA for the CDR3 is TGCAGCGCTATAACAGGGCATGGTTACAATGAGCAGTTCTTC. Protein: CSAITGHGYNEQFF.

V and J are TRBV13 and TRBJ1-3, with D perhaps matching TRBD1 (5 bases). Germline V gene lookup returns CDR1 PRHDT and CDR2 FYEKMQ (reference sequence). The CDR3 is made up of 17 amino acids. Between the trimmed V and J ends, which lost 6 bases and 0 bases, there was a span of 18 bases. CDR3 bases: TGTGCCAGCAGACTCAGACAGACTCCCTTCTCTGGAAACACCATATATTTT. Translation gives CASRLRQTPFSGNTIYF. The full variable domain, its missing parts supplied by reference TRBV13 and TRBJ1-3, is AAGVIQSPRHLIKEKRETATLKCYPIPRHDTVYWYQQGPGQDPQFLISFYEKMQSDKGSIPDRFSAQQFSDYHSELNMSSLELGDSALYFCASRLRQTPFSGNTIYFGEGSWLTVV.

This rearrangement joins TRBV20-1 to TRBJ1-2; tentative D call: TRBD1 (6 bases). The germline gives CDR1 DFQATT, CDR2 SNEGSKA (reference sequence). CDR3 length: 15 amino acids. Trimming cost V 3 bases and J 0 bases, with 14 bases left between them. The CDR3 region is CSASRGHQANYGYTF. The CDR3 DNA reads as TGCAGTGCTAGTCGGGGACACCAAGCTAACTATGGCTACACCTTC.

This clone was seen once. V is TRBV6-1 and J is TRBJ2-5, with TRBD2 as a possible D gene (5 bases). There are 14 residues in the CDR3. Germline CDR1 is MNHNS and CDR2 is SASEGT. Trimming stripped 2 bases from V and 4 bases from J, with 11 bases between. Here the CDR3 DNA reads TGTGCCAGCAGTGAAAGTAACCGGGGAGAGACCCAGTACTTC. Its protein product is CASSESNRGETQYF.

This chain links TRBV19 with TRBJ1-1; D may be TRBD1 (5 bases). The CDR3 length is 15 residues. Germline CDR1 is LNHDA and CDR2 is SQIVND (reference sequence). The V and J ends lost 6 bases and 3 bases respectively, with 17 bases between them. The chain's CDR3 is CASSNTGRLDTEAFF. In DNA, the CDR3 is TGTGCCAGTAGCAATACAGGCCGCTTGGACACTGAAGCTTTCTTT.

This rearrangement joins TRBV5-1 to TRBJ2-2; TRBD2 matches 8 bases. CDR3 length: 16 amino acids. The V and J ends lost 5 bases and 2 bases, in that order; junction bases with no gene match: 8. Germline CDR1 reads SGHRS; CDR2 reads YFSETQ. The CDR3: CASSGAGGVNTGELFF. The CDR3 nucleotides read TGCGCCAGCAGTGGCGCGGGGGGCGTTAACACCGGGGAGCTGTTTTTT.

This rearrangement joins TRBV3-1 (or the pseudogene TRBV3-2) to TRBJ1-1, with D uncertain. The CDR3 totals 12 residues. The ends were cut back, 4 bases at V and 8 bases at J, with 11 bases in the middle. Germline V gives CDR1 LGHDT, CDR2 YNNKEL (reference sequence). CDR3 DNA sequence: TGTGCCAGCAGCCTCTTCGGAGGGGAAGCTTTCTTT. Translated: CASSLFGGEAFF.